These 7 T cell receptor beta chains originate from one sample sequenced in a study of CXCR3-negative and CXCR3-positive naive CD8 T cells. UMI-labeled 5' RACE TRB cDNA libraries were prepared from the cells. TCRdb re-called the 5' RACE reads and catalogs CDR3 proteins one per entry, DNA excluded. This table holds 45,000 to 60,000 distinct CDR3 sequences. The sample comprised memory CD8+ T cells from blood. The receptors originated from a human donor in good health. Some clones in this sample may be carry-over from other donors' samples.

CDR3 amino acids: CSARDGGFSEQFF. This sequence joins TRBV20-1 and TRBJ2-1; lacking DNA, the TRBD2 call made by TCRdb goes unchecked. The germline CDR1 and CDR2 sequences are DFQATT and SNEGSKA (reference sequence). The CDR3 is made up of 13 amino acids.

Here the CDR3 reads CATRKEASTYEQYF. This chain connects TRBV15 to TRBJ2-7. CDR1 and CDR2 from the germline V gene are LNHNV and YYDKDF (reference sequence). This CDR3 spans 14 amino acids.

The chain recombines TRBV7-9 with TRBJ2-2; without DNA, the TCRdb call of TRBD1 cannot be checked. The CDR3 has 16 amino acids. Germline V CDR1 and CDR2: SEHNR, FQNEAQ (reference sequence). The chain's CDR3 is CASSPRTGVNTGELFF.

V and J are TRBV14 and TRBJ1-6; TCRdb's D call, TRBD1, is unchecked because there is no DNA. The CDR3 length is 13 residues. Germline V gives CDR1 SGHDN, CDR2 FVKESK. This CDR3 is CASSVRGNSPLHF. Looking up the rest from reference TRBV14 and TRBJ1-6 gives the full variable domain: EAGVTQFPSHSVIEKGQTVTLRCDPISGHDNLYWYRRVMGKEIKFLLHFVKESKQDESGMPNNRFLAERTGGTYSTLKVQPAELEDSGVYFCASSVRGNSPLHFGNGTRLTVT.

The chain combines TRBV6-2 or TRBV6-3 with TRBJ1-2; lacking DNA, the TRBD1 call made by TCRdb goes unchecked. This CDR3 comprises 15 residues. The germline V gene encodes CDR1 MNHEY and CDR2 SVGEGT. The CDR3 is CASSYSIQGNYGYTF.

V usage is TRBV6-1 and J usage is TRBJ2-5; the TCRdb call, TRBD1, lacks DNA for checking. Looked up from germline, CDR1 is MNHNS and CDR2 is SASEGT. The CDR3 spans 15 residues. The CDR3 protein is CASRRGATTQETQYF.

This sequence joins TRBV4-2 and TRBJ2-5; absent DNA, TCRdb's TRBD2 call cannot be checked. CDR1 and CDR2 (germline): LGHNA, YNFKEQ. The CDR3 runs to 17 residues. CDR3 loop: CASSQWPSGRGTETQYF.